The 27 T cell receptor beta chains below were found in one sample sequenced in a study of human T cells and chemical hapten exposure. A single record per CDR3 protein comes from TCRdb applying MiXCR to the RACE reads. The sample gives some 340,000 distinct CDR3 sequences, roughly 6.9% of which show up once; 7.5% to 8.5% is in the top ten. Specified time point: patch test 1, 2 weeks after DPC sensitization. Noted treatment: therapeutic diphenylcyclopropenone sensitization with weekly scalp DPC. The sample was whole blood, taken in connection with sensitization to the hapten diphenylcyclopropenone (DPC). The receptor set was obtained from a woman younger than 35 with alopecia areata. Some clones in this sample may be carry-over from other donors' samples.

This clonotype appeared a few times. The chain couples TRBV10-1 to TRBJ2-7; D remains ambiguous. The CDR3 sequence is 14 residues long. The germline gives CDR1 WNHNN, CDR2 SYGVQD (reference sequence). The ends were cut back, 3 bases at V and 4 bases at J, with 13 bases in the middle. CDR3 DNA: TGCGCCAGCAGTGATTTAAACCGATTTTACGAGCAGTACTTC. The encoded protein is CASSDLNRFYEQYF.

This clonotype was observed many times. The DNA for the CDR3 is TGCAGTGCTAGGCGAGAGACTGAAGCTTTCTTT. Translated: CSARRETEAFF. The J gene is TRBJ1-1, the V gene TRBV20-1, with D uncertain. There are 11 residues in the CDR3. V shed 3 bases and J shed 5 bases, with 7 bases lying between them. Germline V gene data show CDR1 as DFQATT and CDR2 as SNEGSKA (reference sequence).

This clonotype was seen a handful of times. V usage is TRBV6-6 and J usage is TRBJ1-1; 7 positions agree with TRBD1. After removal of 2 bases from V and 2 bases from J, the junction contained 2 bases not matched to a gene. This CDR3 is built from 14 residues. Germline values: CDR1 MNHNY, CDR2 SVGAGI (reference sequence). CDR3 protein: CASSYGQVNTEAFF. CDR3 in DNA: TGTGCCAGCAGTTACGGACAGGTCAACACTGAAGCTTTCTTT.

Turning to this clonotype: Germline is not matched at one junction end, which may reflect a read error. The V gene is TRBV6-5, the J gene TRBJ1-6; 10 bases are a match to TRBD1. The V gene's germline CDR1 is MNHEY and CDR2 SVGAGI. This CDR3 has 15 amino acids. In DNA form, the CDR3 reads TGTGCCAGCAGTACCGACAGGGGGCAGGATTCACCCTTCCACTTT. Translation gives CASSTDRGQDSPFHF.

As to this clonotype: At one end, the junction sequence differs from germline, possibly due to a read error. The chain carries TRBV27 and TRBJ2-2, with D possibly TRBD1 on 6 matching bases. CDR3 length: 19 amino acids. Germline assignment: CDR1 MNHEY and CDR2 SMNVEV (reference sequence). Here the CDR3 DNA reads TGTGCCGGCAGCCCTCTTTCCCCTGACAGGCCTGGGTACACCGGGGAGCTGTTTTTT. Translated: CAGSPLSPDRPGYTGELFF.

This chain uses TRBV20-1 with TRBJ2-1; TRBD2 might be the D (5 bases). V was cut by 6 bases and J by 7 bases, with 19 bases left in between. The CDR3 runs 14 residues. The V gene's germline CDR1 is DFQATT and CDR2 SNEGSKA (reference sequence). The CDR3 loop reads CSALPGKTVNEQFF. CDR3 DNA: TGCAGTGCGCTCCCGGGGAAAACAGTGAATGAGCAGTTCTTC.

CDR3 DNA sequence: TGTGCCAGCAGCCCCCACCCCAACGGTCCCCTCCGAGCCTCCTATAATTCACCCCTCCACTTT. This gives the protein CASSPHPNGPLRASYNSPLHF. The rearrangement links TRBV9 to TRBJ1-6; D gene unclear. Per germline, CDR1 SGDLS and CDR2 YYNGEE. The CDR3 sequence is 21 residues long. Deletions cut 4 bases from V and 0 bases from J, with 26 bases between. Full variable domain (rest looked up from reference TRBV9 and TRBJ1-6): DSGVTQTPKHLITATGQRVTLRCSPRSGDLSVYWYQQSLDQGLQFLIQYYNGEERAKGNILERFSAQQFPDLHSELNLSSLELGDSALYFCASSPHPNGPLRASYNSPLHFGNGTRLTVT.

The table lists this clonotype with many counts. The V call is TRBV12-3 or TRBV12-4, the J call TRBJ1-2; TRBD1 matches at 10 bases. Trimming removed 6 bases from V and 5 bases from J; junction bases left unmatched: 6. CDR3 size: 14 residues. The CDR3 spells CASSPTGGGYGYTF. The CDR3 nucleotides are TGTGCCAGCAGCCCGACAGGGGGCGGGTATGGCTACACCTTC.

This chain connects TRBV12-3 or TRBV12-4 to TRBJ2-1, with 7 nucleotides matching TRBD2. This CDR3 comprises 14 residues. V shed 5 bases and J 2 bases; nucleotides not matched to a gene: 3. CDR3 sequence (DNA): TGTGCCAGCAGTAATGGGGGGGCCTACAATGAGCAGTTCTTC. This translates into CASSNGGAYNEQFF.

This chain links TRBV18 with TRBJ1-5, with D possibly TRBD1 on 5 matching bases. The CDR3 consists of 15 residues. Germline V gene sequence: CDR1 KGHSH, CDR2 LQKENI. Deletions cut 5 bases from V and 4 bases from J, with 15 bases between. The CDR3: CASSSRQSDNQPQHF. CDR3 coding DNA: TGTGCCAGCTCATCCCGACAGTCCGATAATCAGCCCCAGCATTTT.

In its sample, this clonotype was seen a few times. This sequence joins TRBV3-1 and TRBJ2-3, with 11 bases that match TRBD2. This CDR3 spans 17 amino acids. V shed 0 bases, J shed 5 bases, and the junction held 7 bases outside the gene matches. CDR1 is LGHDT, CDR2 YNNKEL, per germline (reference sequence). CDR3 nucleotide sequence: TGTGCCAGCAGCCAAGAGACCATGGGGACTAGCGGAGATACGCAGTATTTT. Translating gives CASSQETMGTSGDTQYF.

J is TRBJ2-1 and V is TRBV20-1; D not certain. Trimming took 6 bases from V and 5 from J, leaving 11 bases between them. The CDR3 is 12 amino acids. Germline V gene data show CDR1 as DFQATT and CDR2 as SNEGSKA (reference sequence). The CDR3, as DNA: TGCAGTGCCTCGTCTCGGAACAATGAGCAGTTCTTC. Translating it yields CSASSRNNEQFF.

The sample holds a few counts of this clonotype. The rearrangement joins TRBV28 to TRBJ2-7; 7 bases fit TRBD1. V was pared by 5 bases and J by 5 bases, with 12 bases of the junction left unmatched. Germline CDR1 is MDHEN and CDR2 is SYDVKM. This CDR3 spans 15 amino acids. The CDR3 loop is CASSPAYRGQDEQYF. The CDR3 DNA follows: TGTGCCAGCAGTCCGGCCTACAGGGGCCAGGACGAGCAGTACTTC.

As concerns this clonotype: A clone one base away is much larger, so this may be a read error. The chain recombines TRBV6-5 with TRBJ2-7; 8 nucleotides match TRBD2. V dropped 2 bases and J dropped 2; count of bases not matched to a gene: 2. CDR3 size: 14 residues. Germline values: CDR1 MNHEY, CDR2 SVGAGI. The CDR3 loop is CASSYNGGAYEQYF. The CDR3 nucleotides are TGTGCCAGCAGTTACAACGGGGGGGCCTACGAGCAGTACTTC.

This clonotype showed up many times. This sequence joins TRBV28 and TRBJ2-5, with D possibly being TRBD1 (6 bases). CDR1 MDHEN and CDR2 SYDVKM come from the germline V gene. The CDR3 runs 17 residues. Trimming pared 3 bases from V and 2 bases from J, leaving 19 bases between. The CDR3 loop is CASSFPPRTALQETQYF. CDR3 nucleotide sequence: TGTGCCAGCAGTTTCCCCCCACGGACAGCCTTACAAGAGACCCAGTACTTC.

There are many counts of this clonotype. The V gene is TRBV7-2, the J gene TRBJ1-1, with a weak D call TRBD1 (5 bases). Trimming stripped 1 base from V and 2 bases from J, with 11 bases between. The CDR3 runs to 15 residues. In germline, CDR1 is SGHTA, CDR2 FQGNSA. Here the CDR3 DNA reads TGTGCCAGCAGCTTAGTCTGGGGGGGAAACACTGAAGCTTTCTTT. This codes for CASSLVWGGNTEAFF.

Ten or more counts support this clonotype. The chain combines TRBV2 with TRBJ2-5, with D unresolved. CDR1 and CDR2 (germline): SNHLY, FYNNEI. Trimming stripped 0 bases from V and 2 bases from J, with 1 base between. This CDR3 spans 12 amino acids. CDR3 residues: CASSEAQETQYF. The CDR3 DNA follows: TGTGCCAGCAGTGAAGCTCAAGAGACCCAGTACTTC. Filled out from reference TRBV2 and TRBJ2-5, the complete variable domain reads EPEVTQTPSHQVTQMGQEVILRCVPISNHLYFYWYRQILGQKVEFLVSFYNNEISEKSEIFDDQFSVERPDGSNFTLKIRSTKLEDSAMYFCASSEAQETQYFGPGTRLLVL.

The table lists this clonotype with a few counts. The rearrangement uses TRBV12-3 or TRBV12-4 and TRBJ1-1; maybe TRBD1 (5 bases). V gave up 6 bases and J gave up 4 bases, with 15 bases separating them. This CDR3 contains 14 residues. CDR3 sequence (DNA): TGTGCCAGCAGGCCGAGGTCCGGGGGCACTGAAGCTTTCTTT. It translates to CASRPRSGGTEAFF.

CDR3 DNA sequence: TGTGCCAGTAATGAACAGGGTTACACCGGGGAGCTGTTTTTT. The encoded protein is CASNEQGYTGELFF. V is TRBV19 and J is TRBJ2-2; D may be TRBD1 (6 bases). This CDR3 is built from 14 residues. Germline-derived CDR1 and CDR2 are LNHDA and SQIVND (reference sequence). V lost 7 bases and J 3 bases, leaving 12 bases between the germline ends.

This clonotype came up a few times. J is TRBJ1-2 and V is TRBV7-2; maybe TRBD1 (6 bases). This CDR3 has 14 residues. V gave up 5 bases and J gave up 2 bases, with 12 bases separating them. CDR1 and CDR2 from the germline V gene are SGHTA and FQGNSA. The CDR3 region is CASSRDTYNYGYTF. The CDR3 coding sequence is TGTGCCAGCAGCAGGGACACCTACAACTATGGCTACACCTTC. The complete variable domain, with remaining parts taken from reference TRBV7-2 and TRBJ1-2, reads GAGVSQSPSNKVTEKGKDVELRCDPISGHTALYWYRQSLGQGLEFLIYFQGNSAPDKSGLPSDRFSAERTGGSVSTLTIQRTQQEDSAVYLCASSRDTYNYGYTFGSGTRLTVV.

This clonotype was recorded a few times. The chain uses TRBV19 and TRBJ1-2; 7 bases map to TRBD1. The CDR3 loop spans 15 amino acids. After removal of 4 bases from V and 3 bases from J, the junction contained 8 bases not matched to a gene. The germline gives CDR1 LNHDA, CDR2 SQIVND (reference sequence). CDR3 sequence reads: CASSTRQGAYYGYTF. The CDR3 region has the DNA TGTGCCAGTAGTACTCGACAGGGCGCTTACTATGGCTACACCTTC.

This clonotype was recorded at least ten times. The chain links TRBV11-1 to TRBJ2-7; no clear D. V was pared by 2 bases and J by 1 base, with 12 bases between. The CDR3 has 15 amino acids. From germline, CDR1 is SGHAT and CDR2 FQDESV (reference sequence). The CDR3: CASSLTPTMSYEQYF. In nucleotides, the CDR3 is TGTGCCAGCAGCTTAACCCCGACAATGTCCTACGAGCAGTACTTC.

This clonotype appeared many times. The chain joins TRBV7-9 to TRBJ2-5; no reliable D call. The germline V and J ends were trimmed by 0 bases and 1 base, with 9 bases remaining between them. This CDR3 comprises 15 residues. In germline, CDR1 is SEHNR, CDR2 FQNEAQ (reference sequence). The CDR3 nucleotides read TGTGCCAGCAGCTTAGCGTTACAAACCCAAGAGACCCAGTACTTC. It codes for CASSLALQTQETQYF.

In this sample, this clonotype turned up a few times. The chain carries TRBV5-5 and TRBJ2-3; 14 bases map to TRBD2. Germline V gene lookup returns CDR1 SGHKS and CDR2 YYEKEE (reference sequence). The V and J ends lost 4 bases and 3 bases, in that order; junction bases with no gene match: 4. The CDR3 covers 16 residues. The DNA of the CDR3 is TGTGCCAGCAGCATCCGGACTAGCGGGGGGACAGATACGCAGTATTTT. Residues: CASSIRTSGGTDTQYF. The full variable domain, rest sourced from reference TRBV5-5 and TRBJ2-3, is DAGVTQSPTHLIKTRGQQVTLRCSPISGHKSVSWYQQVLGQGPQFIFQYYEKEERGRGNFPDRFSARQFPNYSSELNVNALLLGDSALYLCASSIRTSGGTDTQYFGPGTRLTVL.

This clonotype appeared many times. V and J are TRBV2 and TRBJ2-3, with TRBD2 identical over 15 bases. The CDR3 loop spans 13 amino acids. Germline assignment: CDR1 SNHLY and CDR2 FYNNEI. The V segment lost 8 bases and the J segment 8 bases; nucleotides outside the gene matches: 2. The CDR3 DNA reads as TGTGCCAGCGGGACTAGCGGGGGGCTTACGCAGTATTTT. As protein: CASGTSGGLTQYF.

The chain couples TRBV6-2 or TRBV6-3 to TRBJ2-1; D call uncertain. This CDR3 has 13 amino acids. Trimming shortened V by 2 bases and J by 10 bases, and 12 bases separated the two germline ends. CDR1 is MNHEY, CDR2 SVGEGT, per germline. CDR3 region: CASSYTKFREQFF. CDR3 coding DNA: TGTGCCAGCAGTTACACTAAGTTCCGGGAGCAGTTCTTC.

This clonotype has at least ten counts. The chain uses TRBV3-1 and TRBJ1-5; D unresolved. There are 13 residues in the CDR3. V lost 2 bases, J lost 4 bases, and 6 bases lay in between. Germline CDR1 and CDR2: LGHDT and YNNKEL (reference sequence). The CDR3 is CASSQMLNQPQHF. CDR3 nucleotides: TGTGCCAGCAGCCAAATGCTAAATCAGCCCCAGCATTTT.